The 26 T cell receptor beta chains in this list originate from one sample, sequenced in a study of CD8+ T cells in alopecia areata (dated by TCRdb to the late 2010s). The library was prepared using the immunoSEQ multiplex PCR assay. RNA was extracted from all samples and reverse transcribed into cDNA, which served as template for TCR sequencing. In its TCRdb copy, this immuneACCESS table keeps in-frame sequences only and misses some clones. Where compared with another copy, unresolved V genes explain less than half of these, and the others have no known cause. In this sample the table shows some 14,000 clones, roughly 55% of which occur a single time. The top ten clones comprise about 11% of the sample. The label giving this sample's time point can be read as: baseline before oral tofacitinib. From alopecia areata patients, peripheral blood was collected along with lesional scalp punch biopsies.

The specimen was skin, collected at week 0. Receptors originate from a human donor with alopecia areata.

V and J are TRBV9 and TRBJ2-1; D is undetermined. The germline CDR1 and CDR2 sequences are SGDLS and YYNGEE. This CDR3 contains 15 residues. V lost 4 bases and J 5 bases, leaving 16 bases between the germline ends. The CDR3 nucleotides read TGTGCCAGCAGCTATGACATAGTCCGCCACAATGAGCAGTTCTTC. Translating gives CASSYDIVRHNEQFF.

V gene TRBV4-1 combines with J gene TRBJ2-3, with 10 bases that match TRBD2. The CDR3 consists of 17 residues. CDR1 and CDR2 (germline): MGHRA, YSYEKL. The junction had 7 bases not matched to a gene; V was cut back by 2 bases and J by 2 bases. DNA for the CDR3: TGCGCCAGCAGCCAACCTCTAGCGGGGGAGGTCACAGATACGCAGTATTTT. It translates to CASSQPLAGEVTDTQYF.

The J gene is TRBJ2-2, the V gene TRBV6-5, with D maybe TRBD1 (5 bases). V shed 6 bases and J shed 8 bases, with 16 bases lying between them. Germline CDR1 MNHEY, CDR2 SVGAGI. This CDR3 contains 14 residues. The CDR3 spells CASRAPEYRGELFF. Here the CDR3 DNA reads TGTGCCAGCAGAGCCCCGGAATACAGGGGGGAGCTGTTTTTT.

This clone is a singleton in its sample. The chain employs TRBV10-3 and TRBJ1-2; no reliable D call. Germline V gene data show CDR1 as ENHRY and CDR2 as SYGVKD. The CDR3 extends over 13 amino acids. The germline V and J ends were trimmed by 7 bases and 4 bases, with 13 bases remaining between them. The DNA of the CDR3 is TGTGCCATCACCCGGACCTACTTCTATGGCTACACCTTC. Its protein product is CAITRTYFYGYTF.

Written as DNA, the CDR3 is TGTGCCAGCACACCTAAATTCGGACAGGCGGAGACTGAAGCTTTCTTT. Translation gives CASTPKFGQAETEAFF. The J gene is TRBJ1-1, the V gene TRBV28, with 7 nucleotides matching TRBD1. Germline CDR1 MDHEN, CDR2 SYDVKM. CDR3 size: 16 residues. V trimming: 7 bases; J trimming: 5 bases; junction bases outside the gene matches: 16.

The V call is TRBV7-8, the J call TRBJ2-2; D is tentatively TRBD1 or TRBD2 (5 bases each). V was pared by 5 bases and J by 2 bases, with 12 bases between. The CDR3 length is 15 residues. In germline, CDR1 is SGHVS, CDR2 FQNEAQ. Here the CDR3 reads CASSVGTVNTGELFF. The CDR3 DNA sequence: TGTGCCAGCAGCGTCGGGACGGTCAACACCGGGGAGCTGTTTTTT.

The chain recombines TRBV15 with TRBJ2-7; TRBD2 matches at 7 bases. The J segment lost 3 bases and the V segment lost 5 bases, leaving 7 bases of the junction unmatched. This CDR3 has 14 amino acids. CDR1 LNHNV and CDR2 YYDKDF come from the germline V gene (reference sequence). Here the CDR3 reads CATSHRREGYEQYF. The CDR3 DNA reads as TGTGCCACCAGCCACAGGAGGGAGGGCTACGAGCAGTACTTC.

This chain uses TRBV30 with TRBJ2-7; 11 bases are shared with TRBD1. Germline V lookup: CDR1 GTSNPN, CDR2 SVGIG (reference sequence). The CDR3 length is 13 residues. Germline trimming cut 4 bases from V and 4 bases from J; bases unmatched to any gene: 3. In DNA, the CDR3 is TGTGCCTGGAAGGACAGGGGGCCGTACGAGCAGTACTTC. Amino acid sequence: CAWKDRGPYEQYF.

J is TRBJ2-2 and V is TRBV13; D gene ambiguous. Germline V gene lookup returns CDR1 PRHDT and CDR2 FYEKMQ (reference sequence). Trimming cost V 0 bases and J 1 base, with 3 bases left between them. The CDR3 has 14 amino acids. The CDR3 nucleotides read TGTGCCAGCAGCTTAGGAAAGAACACCGGGGAGCTGTTTTTT. Translation: CASSLGKNTGELFF.

The chain joins TRBV18 to TRBJ2-1, with 7 bases aligning to TRBD2. CDR3 size: 13 residues. Germline V lookup: CDR1 KGHSH, CDR2 LQKENI. V shed 6 bases and J 5 bases; nucleotides not matched to a gene: 4. The CDR3 sequence is CASSRGNDNEQFF. The CDR3 DNA reads as TGTGCCAGCTCGCGGGGGAATGACAATGAGCAGTTCTTC.

The CDR3 DNA reads as TGCGCCAGCAGCTTGGACAACTCCTACGAGCAGTACTTC. As protein: CASSLDNSYEQYF. This chain uses TRBV5-1 with TRBJ2-7; D is ambiguous. The ends were cut back, 0 bases at V and 0 bases at J, with 4 bases in the middle. The CDR3 runs to 13 residues. Germline-derived CDR1 and CDR2 are SGHRS and YFSETQ.

V is TRBV5-1 and J is TRBJ2-5; maybe TRBD1 (5 bases). The CDR3 is 14 residues long. Between the trimmed V and J ends, which lost 1 base and 7 bases, there was a span of 14 bases. CDR1 SGHRS and CDR2 YFSETQ come from the germline V gene. The CDR3 loop reads CASSLWTREGTQYF. The DNA of the CDR3 is TGCGCCAGCAGCTTGTGGACACGAGAAGGGACCCAGTACTTC.

The chain couples TRBV7-2 to TRBJ2-5; 7 nucleotides agree with TRBD2. Losses at the gene ends were 2 bases for V and 4 bases for J; bases not matched to a gene: 10. This CDR3 is built from 16 residues. Germline CDR1 reads SGHTA; CDR2 reads FQGNSA. As DNA, the CDR3 is TGTGCCAGCAGCTTAACCCCCGGACTAGTGGGAGAGACCCAGTACTTC. It codes for CASSLTPGLVGETQYF.

CDR3 nucleotide sequence: TGTGCCAGCACCAACCCCCAGGGGAAGGGCGGGGAGCTGTTTTTT. It codes for CASTNPQGKGGELFF. The rearrangement links TRBV6-5 to TRBJ2-2; the D gene is possibly TRBD1 (6 bases). This CDR3 has 15 amino acids. The V end lost 7 bases, the J end lost 7 bases, and 19 bases lay between the germline ends. Germline V gene lookup returns CDR1 MNHEY and CDR2 SVGAGI.

Only one count was recorded for this clone. The chain uses TRBV5-1 and TRBJ2-5; tentatively, D is TRBD2 (6 bases). The DNA end is more similar to TRBJ2-7, so the J call may be wrong. CDR1 and CDR2 from the germline V gene are SGHRS and YFSETQ. CDR3 length equals 14 residues. CDR3 region: CASSLRGIDYEQYF. CDR3 coding DNA: TGCGCCAGCAGTCTGCGGGGCATAGACTACGAGCAGTACTTC.

The rearrangement links TRBV21-1 to TRBJ2-7; the table's D gene call, TRBD1, was not cross checked with the DNA. TRBV21-1 is a recognized pseudogene. This CDR3 spans 15 amino acids. In DNA form, the CDR3 reads TGTGCCAGCAGCAAAGGGCAGGGGGGCTCCTACGAGCAGTACTTC. Its protein is CASSKGQGGSYEQYF.

The rearrangement uses TRBV5-5 and TRBJ2-5; D assignment may be TRBD1 or TRBD2 (5 bases each). The end of the DNA fits TRBJ2-7 better, so the J call may be wrong. The CDR3 runs to 15 residues. In germline, CDR1 is SGHKS, CDR2 YYEKEE (reference sequence). CDR3 residues: CASSSRDRNSYEQYF. The CDR3 DNA reads TGTGCCAGCAGCTCCCGGGACCGCAACTCCTACGAGCAGTACTTC.

This clone was found once. The chain recombines TRBV28 with TRBJ1-2; possible D gene TRBD1, 5 bases. Per germline, CDR1 MDHEN and CDR2 SYDVKM. This CDR3 contains 13 residues. V lost 5 bases, J lost 7 bases, and 14 bases lay in between. The CDR3 DNA reads TGTGCCAGCAGTCCTTGGGACTTTCGTGGCTACACCTTC. Its protein is CASSPWDFRGYTF.

The V and J genes are TRBV29-1 and TRBJ1-2; no reliable D call. CDR1 SQVTM and CDR2 ANQGSEA come from the germline V gene. The V and J ends lost 2 bases and 2 bases respectively, with 9 bases between them. This CDR3 has 13 amino acids. The CDR3, as DNA: TGCAGCGTTGAACGCGGCCAGAACTATGGCTACACCTTC. Its translation is CSVERGQNYGYTF.

The V call is TRBV9, the J call TRBJ1-1; TRBD1 agrees at 7 bases. This CDR3 spans 15 amino acids. J lost 0 bases, V lost 2 bases, and 4 bases had no gene match. Germline CDR1 SGDLS, CDR2 YYNGEE. This chain's CDR3 is CASSVGTVMNTEAFF. As DNA, the CDR3 is TGTGCCAGCAGCGTCGGGACAGTCATGAACACTGAAGCTTTCTTT. Drawing the rest from reference TRBV9 and TRBJ1-1, the complete variable domain is DSGVTQTPKHLITATGQRVTLRCSPRSGDLSVYWYQQSLDQGLQFLIQYYNGEERAKGNILERFSAQQFPDLHSELNLSSLELGDSALYFCASSVGTVMNTEAFFGQGTRLTVV.

J is TRBJ2-7 and V is TRBV28, with TRBD1 identical over 7 bases. This CDR3 is 11 amino acids long. Trimming removed 10 bases from V and 4 bases from J; junction bases left unmatched: 4. Germline V gene lookup returns CDR1 MDHEN and CDR2 SYDVKM. The chain's CDR3 is CANNRGYEQYF. CDR3 in DNA: TGTGCCAATAACAGGGGATACGAGCAGTACTTC.

The chain couples TRBV5-1 to TRBJ2-7; 10 bases are shared with TRBD2. V shed 2 bases, J shed 6 bases, and the junction held 5 bases outside the gene matches. The CDR3 totals 14 residues. In germline, CDR1 is SGHRS, CDR2 YFSETQ. CDR3 amino acids: CASSFNLAGVEQYF. CDR3 coding DNA: TGCGCCAGCAGCTTTAACCTAGCGGGGGTCGAGCAGTACTTC.

This clone turned up a few times. This chain uses TRBV27 with TRBJ1-6; TRBD1 is a possible D gene (6 bases). The CDR3 totals 13 residues. V was clipped by 6 bases and J by 9 bases, with 12 bases between them. The V gene's germline CDR1 is MNHEY and CDR2 SMNVEV (reference sequence). CDR3 bases: TGTGCCAGCAGCCCCCAGGGGCCTTCACCCCTCCACTTT. Translated, it gives CASSPQGPSPLHF.

V and J are TRBV10-3 and TRBJ1-2; D remains ambiguous. Germline V gives CDR1 ENHRY, CDR2 SYGVKD. CDR3 length: 13 residues. Trimming pared 4 bases from V and 4 bases from J, leaving 10 bases between. The CDR3, as DNA: TGTGCCATCAGTGGTTCATCTAGCTATGGCTACACCTTC. Its protein product is CAISGSSSYGYTF.

The rearrangement joins TRBV5-1 to TRBJ1-5; D remains ambiguous. CDR3 size: 14 residues. From germline, CDR1 is SGHRS and CDR2 YFSETQ. The germline V and J ends were trimmed by 5 bases and 11 bases, with 20 bases remaining between them. The CDR3 coding sequence is TGCGCCAGCAGAAAGGGTCCGTCTCTCGGGTCCCAGCATTTT. Translating gives CASRKGPSLGSQHF.

The chain joins TRBV7-2 to TRBJ1-2; TRBD1 matches 8 bases. The CDR3 totals 15 residues. Per the germline V gene, CDR1 is SGHTA and CDR2 is FQGNSA. Losses at the gene ends were 1 base for V and 3 bases for J; bases not matched to a gene: 4. As DNA, the CDR3 is TGTGCCAGCAGCTTAGGGCCGGGACAGGACTATGGCTACACCTTC. It codes for CASSLGPGQDYGYTF. Looking up the rest from reference TRBV7-2 and TRBJ1-2 gives the full variable domain: GAGVSQSPSNKVTEKGKDVELRCDPISGHTALYWYRQSLGQGLEFLIYFQGNSAPDKSGLPSDRFSAERTGGSVSTLTIQRTQQEDSAVYLCASSLGPGQDYGYTFGSGTRLTVV.